Sequencing of this T cell receptor (beta chain) was carried out in a study of OX40 agonist ivuxolimab in advanced cancers. Generated by immunoSEQ multiplex PCR, the TCRdb table keeps only in-frame clones and is missing some. The table lists 95,000 to 150,000 clones, over 75% of them singletons. After removal of 5 bases from V and 10 bases from J, the junction contained 6 bases not matched to a gene. The CDR3 contains 12 residues. The germline V gene encodes CDR1 SGHDN and CDR2 FVKESK. The sequence came from an adult with an advanced solid tumor such as melanoma, head and neck, liver or kidney cancer. The sample here was CD4+ or CD8+ T cells sorted from blood, taken in a trial of the OX40 agonist ivuxolimab. This chain uses TRBV14 with TRBJ1-1; 8 nucleotides line up with TRBD1. CDR3 bases: TGTGCCAGCAGCTCCTGGACAGGGTCAGCTTTCTTT. Encoded protein: CASSSWTGSAFF.